These T cell receptor beta chains were read from a single sample in a study of blood T cell repertoires in COVID-19. Generated by immunoSEQ multiplex PCR, the TCRdb table keeps only in-frame clones and is missing some. The sample has hundreds of thousands of clones; 86% are singletons. Sample: PBMCs or T cells enriched from blood (not recorded which). The receptors shown here come from a woman in her 50s in a cohort exposed to, infected with or recovered from COVID-19 (not recorded which). Both conserved end residues are part of each CDR3. The D gene is left open where the match is weak. Clone size is not always given. Where it is, it says once, few, many or a class for expanded clones.

D gene: TRBD2
V gene: TRBV11-3
J gene: TRBJ2-2
clone size: .
CDR3 DNA: TGTGCCAGCAGCTTAGGGGGGGGCACCGGGGAGCTGTTTTTT
CDR3 protein: CASSLGGGTGELFF

D gene: .
V gene: TRBV11-2
J gene: TRBJ1-1
clone size: .
CDR3 DNA: TGTGCCAGCAGCTGGGGGGGCACTGAAGCTTTCTTT
CDR3 protein: CASSWGGTEAFF

D gene: TRBD2
V gene: TRBV5-1
J gene: TRBJ2-7
clone size: .
CDR3 DNA: TGCGCCAGCAGCTTGAGGGGGAGTTCCGGGACTAGCATCTCCTACGAGCAGTACTTC
CDR3 protein: CASSLRGSSGTSISYEQYF

D gene: .
V gene: TRBV28
J gene: TRBJ1-5
clone size: .
CDR3 DNA: TGTGCCAGCAGTTGGTGGAGAAGTGGCAATCAGCCCCAGCATTTT
CDR3 protein: CASSWWRSGNQPQHF

D gene: TRBD1
V gene: TRBV29-1
J gene: TRBJ2-7
clone size: .
CDR3 DNA: TGCAGCGTCACGGACAGGGCAGGCTCCGGGCAGTACTTC
CDR3 protein: CSVTDRAGSGQYF

D gene: TRBD1
V gene: TRBV7-2
J gene: TRBJ1-4
clone size: .
CDR3 DNA: TGTGCCAGCAGCTCAGGGGGACTGCGGAATGAAAAACTGTTTTTT
CDR3 protein: CASSSGGLRNEKLFF

D gene: .
V gene: TRBV6-5
J gene: TRBJ2-5
clone size: .
CDR3 DNA: TGTGCCAGCAGCGGGGGAATCAAAAAAGAGACCCAGTACTTC
CDR3 protein: CASSGGIKKETQYF

D gene: .
V gene: TRBV30
J gene: TRBJ1-6
clone size: .
CDR3 DNA: TGTGCCTGGATTTCGGGGAGAAATTCACCCCTCCACTTT
CDR3 protein: CAWISGRNSPLHF

D gene: .
V gene: TRBV10-3
J gene: TRBJ1-1
clone size: .
CDR3 DNA: TGTGCCACCGGGGGGGAGGCCGGTGAATCGGTCACTGAAGCTTTCTTT
CDR3 protein: CATGGEAGESVTEAFF

D gene: .
V gene: TRBV7-6
J gene: TRBJ1-6
clone size: .
CDR3 DNA: TGTGCCAGCAGCCAACAGCTGAATACACCCCTCCACTTT
CDR3 protein: CASSQQLNTPLHF

D gene: .
V gene: TRBV7-2
J gene: TRBJ1-4
clone size: .
CDR3 DNA: TGTGCCAGCAGCTTAGGGAGACAGCCTAATGAAAAACTGTTTTTT
CDR3 protein: CASSLGRQPNEKLFF

D gene: TRBD1
V gene: TRBV18
J gene: TRBJ2-5
clone size: .
CDR3 DNA: TGTGCCAGCTCATCTAATTCAGGGGGCGCATGGAAGACCCAGTACTTC
CDR3 protein: CASSSNSGGAWKTQYF

D gene: .
V gene: TRBV5-1
J gene: TRBJ2-3
clone size: many
CDR3 DNA: TGCGCCAGCAGCTTGGCCTGGCGGATTCCGCCCTCAGTCACAGATACGCAGTATTTT
CDR3 protein: CASSLAWRIPPSVTDTQYF

D gene: TRBD2
V gene: TRBV7-9
J gene: TRBJ2-3
clone size: .
CDR3 DNA: TGTGCCAGCAGCTTAGGGACTAGCGGGGGGGCTAGCACAGATACGCAGTATTTT
CDR3 protein: CASSLGTSGGASTDTQYF

D gene: TRBD2
V gene: TRBV5-1
J gene: TRBJ2-3
clone size: .
CDR3 DNA: TGCGCCAGCAGCTTCGTCAGCGGGGGATTATCAGATACGCAGTATTTT
CDR3 protein: CASSFVSGGLSDTQYF

D gene: .
V gene: TRBV5-4
J gene: TRBJ2-5
clone size: .
CDR3 DNA: TGTGCCAGCAGCTTGGGGGGGCTGGGCCAAGAGACCCAGTACTTC
CDR3 protein: CASSLGGLGQETQYF

D gene: .
V gene: TRBV19
J gene: TRBJ1-2
clone size: .
CDR3 DNA: TGTGCCAGTAGTATGAGGTCTCAGGGCTATGGCTACACCTTC
CDR3 protein: CASSMRSQGYGYTF

D gene: .
V gene: TRBV7-9
J gene: TRBJ1-2
clone size: .
CDR3 DNA: TGTGCCAGCAGCTTAGCAGGGGCGCCTGGCTACACCTTC
CDR3 protein: CASSLAGAPGYTF

D gene: TRBD1
V gene: TRBV19
J gene: TRBJ2-5
clone size: .
CDR3 DNA: TGTGCCAGCGCCCTGACAGGGGATTACCAAGAGACCCAGTACTTC
CDR3 protein: CASALTGDYQETQYF

D gene: TRBD2
V gene: TRBV4-2
J gene: TRBJ2-5
clone size: .
CDR3 DNA: TGTGCCAGCAGCCAAGTGCGGGCTAGCGGGGCTCGGGAGACCCAGTACTTC
CDR3 protein: CASSQVRASGARETQYF